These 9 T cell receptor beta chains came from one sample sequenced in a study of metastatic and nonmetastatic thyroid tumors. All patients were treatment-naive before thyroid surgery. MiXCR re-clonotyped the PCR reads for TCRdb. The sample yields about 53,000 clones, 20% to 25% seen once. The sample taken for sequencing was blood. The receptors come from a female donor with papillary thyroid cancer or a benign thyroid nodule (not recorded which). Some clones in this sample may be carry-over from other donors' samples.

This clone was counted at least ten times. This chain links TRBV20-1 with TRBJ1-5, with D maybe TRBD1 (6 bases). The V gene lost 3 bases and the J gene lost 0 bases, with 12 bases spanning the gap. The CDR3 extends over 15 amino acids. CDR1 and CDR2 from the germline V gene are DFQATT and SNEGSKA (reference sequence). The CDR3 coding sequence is TGCAGTGCTAGCCGGGACACAACTAGCAATCAGCCCCAGCATTTT. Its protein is CSASRDTTSNQPQHF.

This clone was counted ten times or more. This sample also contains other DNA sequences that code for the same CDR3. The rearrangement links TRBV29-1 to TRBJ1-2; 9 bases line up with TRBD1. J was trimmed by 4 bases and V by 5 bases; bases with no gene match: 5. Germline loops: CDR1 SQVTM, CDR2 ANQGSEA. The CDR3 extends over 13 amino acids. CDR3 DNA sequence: TGCAGCGTTCAAGGACAGGGGAGCTATGGCTACACCTTC. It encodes CSVQGQGSYGYTF. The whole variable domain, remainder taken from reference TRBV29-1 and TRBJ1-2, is SAVISQKPSRDICQRGTSLTIQCQVDSQVTMMFWYRQQPGQSLTLIATANQGSEATYESGFVIDKFPISRPNLTFSTLTVSNMSPEDSSIYLCSVQGQGSYGYTFGSGTRLTVV.

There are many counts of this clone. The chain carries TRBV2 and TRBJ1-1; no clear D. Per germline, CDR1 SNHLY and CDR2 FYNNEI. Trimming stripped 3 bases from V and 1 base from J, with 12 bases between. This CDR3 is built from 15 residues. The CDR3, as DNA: TGTGCCAGCAGTGATTCGGCCGGAGGGAACACTGAAGCTTTCTTT. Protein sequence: CASSDSAGGNTEAFF.

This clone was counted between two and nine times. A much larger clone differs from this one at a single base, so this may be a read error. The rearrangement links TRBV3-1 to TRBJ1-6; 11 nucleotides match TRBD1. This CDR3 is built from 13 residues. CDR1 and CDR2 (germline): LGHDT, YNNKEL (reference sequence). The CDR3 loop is CTSRTGGNSPLHF. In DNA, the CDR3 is TGTACCAGCAGGACAGGGGGCAATTCACCCCTCCACTTT.

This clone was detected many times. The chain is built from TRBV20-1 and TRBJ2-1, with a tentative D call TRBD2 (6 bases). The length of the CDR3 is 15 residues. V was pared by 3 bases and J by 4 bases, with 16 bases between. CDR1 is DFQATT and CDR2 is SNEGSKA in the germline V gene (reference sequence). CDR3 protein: CSASDSGPTYNEQFF. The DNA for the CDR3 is TGCAGTGCTAGTGATAGCGGACCTACATACAATGAGCAGTTCTTC.

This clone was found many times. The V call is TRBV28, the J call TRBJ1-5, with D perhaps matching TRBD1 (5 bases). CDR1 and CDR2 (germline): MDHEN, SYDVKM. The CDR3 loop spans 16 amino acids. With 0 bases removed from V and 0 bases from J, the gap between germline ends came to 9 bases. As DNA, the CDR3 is TGTGCCAGCAGTTTATGGGGGGGGAATAGCAATCAGCCCCAGCATTTT. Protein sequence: CASSLWGGNSNQPQHF.

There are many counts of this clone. Written as DNA, the CDR3 is TGTGCCAGCAGTTTCGGAAGACTCCCCCATCAGCCCCAGCATTTT. This codes for CASSFGRLPHQPQHF. The chain joins TRBV28 to TRBJ1-5; D not certain. CDR3 size: 15 residues. Germline V lookup: CDR1 MDHEN, CDR2 SYDVKM. The V end lost 3 bases, the J end lost 5 bases, and 14 bases lay between the germline ends.

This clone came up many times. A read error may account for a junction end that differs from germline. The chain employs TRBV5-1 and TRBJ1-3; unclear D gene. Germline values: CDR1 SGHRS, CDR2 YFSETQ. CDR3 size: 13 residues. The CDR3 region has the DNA TGCGCCAGCAGTTTGGCCGGAATAAACACCATATATTTT. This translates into CASSLAGINTIYF.

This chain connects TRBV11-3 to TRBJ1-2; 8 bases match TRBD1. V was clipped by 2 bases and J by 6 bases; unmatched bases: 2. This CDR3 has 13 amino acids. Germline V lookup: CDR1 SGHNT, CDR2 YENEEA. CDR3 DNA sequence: TGTGCCAGCAGCTTACCGACAGGGGATGGCTACACCTTC. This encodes CASSLPTGDGYTF.